This paragraph covers one TCR beta chain sequence. The data are from a study of radiation and T cells in renal cell carcinoma. This sample's time point: baseline pretreatment blood. Treatment noted: 15 Gy SBRT to primary tumor, nephrectomy 4 weeks later. Here immunoSEQ multiplex PCR was the method, and the copy in TCRdb shows in-frame clones only, minus some. The sample yields 120,000 to 150,000 clones, roughly 85% seen once. Germline assignment: CDR1 SGHVS and CDR2 FQNEAQ. The V gene lost 0 bases and the J gene lost 1 base, with 6 bases spanning the gap. The CDR3 consists of 14 residues. This specimen was blood, taken from a patient whose treatment included radiotherapy and nephrectomy. V is TRBV7-8 and J is TRBJ1-1; D is unclear. The receptor was derived from a woman between 45 and 65 years old with renal cell carcinoma. The CDR3: CASSLAFENTEAFF. The DNA of the CDR3 is TGTGCCAGCAGCTTAGCTTTCGAGAACACTGAAGCTTTCTTT.